This T cell receptor (beta chain) was found in a study of immune characteristics of hereditary and idiopathic chronic pancreatitis. Study results and caveats: Alcohol-related chronic pancreatitis was not included in this study. TCRbeta diversity rose and clonality fell in both pancreatitis groups versus controls. Hereditary and idiopathic cases differed in TRBV10, TRBV19, TRBV23 and TRBV5 usage. Patients with more severe chronic pancreatitis had more productive TCR rearrangements.

Chronic pancreatitis tissue was collected during total pancreatectomy with islet autotransplantation. There are 14 residues in the CDR3. Germline CDR1 reads SGDLS; CDR2 reads YYNGEE. V gave up 2 bases and J gave up 4 bases, with 10 bases separating them. This clone was seen only once. The antigen remains unidentified. The assay was immunoSEQ multiplex PCR, and TCRdb's table has in-frame clones only and misses some. The sample includes about 9,400 clones, roughly 80% of them seen just once. This clonotype was obtained from a human donor with chronic pancreatitis. The sequenced material came from pancreas tissue with idiopathic chronic pancreatitis. The chain is built from TRBV9 and TRBJ1-5; possibly TRBD1 for D (5 bases). DNA of the CDR3: TGTGCCAGCAGCGTGGATGGGGCAAATCAGCCCCAGCATTTT. It encodes CASSVDGANQPQHF.